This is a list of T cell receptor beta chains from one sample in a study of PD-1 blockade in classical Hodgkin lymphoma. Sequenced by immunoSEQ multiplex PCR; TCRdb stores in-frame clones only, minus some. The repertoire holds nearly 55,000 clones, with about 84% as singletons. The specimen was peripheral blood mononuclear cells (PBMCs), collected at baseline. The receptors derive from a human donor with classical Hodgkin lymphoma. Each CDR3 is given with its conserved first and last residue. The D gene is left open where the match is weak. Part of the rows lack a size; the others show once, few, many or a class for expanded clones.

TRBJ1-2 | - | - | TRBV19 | CASSIVAGTFGYTF | TGTGCCAGTAGTATTGTGGCAGGGACTTTTGGCTACACCTTC
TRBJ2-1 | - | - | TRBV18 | CASSPFEAGELEQFF | TGTGCCAGCTCACCATTTGAGGCCGGGGAGTTGGAGCAGTTCTTC
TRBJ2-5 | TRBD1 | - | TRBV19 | CASSTKQGEETQYF | TGTGCCAGTAGTACCAAACAGGGGGAGGAGACCCAGTACTTC
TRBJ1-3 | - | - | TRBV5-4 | CASRTFSGNTIYF | TGTGCCAGCAGGACCTTCTCTGGAAACACCATATATTTT
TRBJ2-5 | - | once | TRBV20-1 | CSATPSETQYF | TGCAGTGCAACTCCAAGCGAGACCCAGTACTTC
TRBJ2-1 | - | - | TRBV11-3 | CASEVGTYNEQFF | TGTGCCAGTGAGGTGGGGACCTACAATGAGCAGTTCTTC
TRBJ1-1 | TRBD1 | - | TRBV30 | CAWTLDGTGYTEAFF | TGTGCCTGGACCCTAGACGGGACAGGGTACACTGAAGCTTTCTTT
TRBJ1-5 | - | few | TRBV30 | CAWNTGLGQPQHF | TGTGCCTGGAATACAGGGCTGGGTCAGCCCCAGCATTTT
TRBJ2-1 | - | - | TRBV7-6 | CASSSRLVDEQFF | TGTGCCAGCAGCTCCCGACTAGTAGATGAGCAGTTCTTC
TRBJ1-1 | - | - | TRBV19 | CASSIGGPRRGPEAFF | TGTGCCAGTAGTATAGGCGGACCGCGGCGAGGCCCTGAAGCTTTCTTT
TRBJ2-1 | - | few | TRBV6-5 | CASRMAGFGDNEQFF | TGTGCCAGCAGGATGGCGGGTTTCGGGGACAATGAGCAGTTCTTC
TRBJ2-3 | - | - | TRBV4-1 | CASSQDRDASTDTQYF | TGCGCCAGCAGCCAAGATAGGGATGCTAGCACAGATACGCAGTATTTT
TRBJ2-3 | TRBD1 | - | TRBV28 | CASSLWLQGMGTDTQYF | TGTGCCAGCAGTTTATGGCTACAGGGGATGGGGACAGATACGCAGTATTTT
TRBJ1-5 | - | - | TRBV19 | CASSMQGRQPQHF | TGTGCCAGTAGTATGCAGGGTCGGCAGCCCCAGCATTTT
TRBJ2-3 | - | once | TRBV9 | CASSRSGRGSDTQYF | TGTGCCAGCAGCCGCTCCGGCCGCGGATCGGATACGCAGTATTTT
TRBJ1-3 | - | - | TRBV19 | CASSIDRVGNTIYF | TGTGCCAGTAGTATAGACAGGGTTGGAAACACCATATATTTT
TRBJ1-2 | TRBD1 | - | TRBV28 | CASRLTGDEGYTF | TGTGCCAGCAGACTTACAGGGGACGAGGGCTACACCTTC
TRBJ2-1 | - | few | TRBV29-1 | CSVGTGGDEQFF | TGCAGCGTTGGGACTGGCGGGGATGAGCAGTTCTTC
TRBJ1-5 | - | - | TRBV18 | CASSPEAGSNQPQHF | TGTGCCAGCTCACCAGAGGCGGGGAGCAATCAGCCCCAGCATTTT
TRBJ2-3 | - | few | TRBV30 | CAWSPSVRDTQYF | TGTGCCTGGAGTCCTTCAGTCCGGGATACGCAGTATTTT
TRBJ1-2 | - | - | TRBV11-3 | CASSLAAGGYTF | TGTGCCAGCAGCTTAGCGGCAGGGGGCTACACCTTC
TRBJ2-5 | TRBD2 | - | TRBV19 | CASSIAGGQETQYF | TGTGCCAGTAGTATCGCGGGGGGCCAAGAGACCCAGTACTTC
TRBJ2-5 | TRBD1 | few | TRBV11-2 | CASSFPDRVRETQYF | TGTGCCAGCAGCTTCCCCGACAGGGTGAGGGAGACCCAGTACTTC
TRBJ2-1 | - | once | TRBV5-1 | CASSLDLYNEQFF | TGCGCCAGCAGCTTGGACCTATACAATGAGCAGTTCTTC
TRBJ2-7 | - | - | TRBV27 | CASSLLGPYEQYF | TGTGCCAGCAGTTTACTAGGCCCCTACGAGCAGTACTTC
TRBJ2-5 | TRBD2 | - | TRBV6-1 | CASTGTSGRETQYF | TGTGCCAGCACTGGGACTAGCGGGAGGGAGACCCAGTACTTC
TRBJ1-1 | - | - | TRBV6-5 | CASRFTENTEAFF | TGTGCCAGCAGATTTACAGAGAACACTGAAGCTTTCTTT
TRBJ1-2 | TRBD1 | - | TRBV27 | CASSPRQGLGYGYTF | TGTGCCAGCAGTCCCCGACAGGGGCTAGGCTATGGCTACACCTTC
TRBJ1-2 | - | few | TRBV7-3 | CASSLTGGVGGYTF | TGTGCCAGCAGCTTAACAGGGGGTGTTGGTGGCTACACCTTC
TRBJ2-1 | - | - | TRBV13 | CASSPSGDNEQFF | TGTGCCAGCAGCCCGAGTGGAGACAATGAGCAGTTCTTC
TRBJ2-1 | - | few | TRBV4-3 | CASSRKGEPYNEQFF | TGCGCCAGCAGCCGAAAGGGGGAGCCCTACAATGAGCAGTTCTTC
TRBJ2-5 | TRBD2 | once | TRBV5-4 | CASSLRLAGQETQYF | TGTGCCAGCAGCTTGCGGCTAGCGGGACAAGAGACCCAGTACTTC
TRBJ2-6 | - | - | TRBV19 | CASSRQQGSMSGANVLTF | TGTGCCAGTAGTAGGCAGCAGGGGAGTATGTCTGGGGCCAACGTCCTGACTTTC
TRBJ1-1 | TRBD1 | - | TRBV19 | CASRTGGNRAEAFF | TGTGCCAGTCGGACAGGGGGCAATCGGGCTGAAGCTTTCTTT
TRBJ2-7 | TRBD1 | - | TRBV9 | CASSPGTEIYEQYF | TGTGCCAGCAGCCCCGGGACAGAGATTTACGAGCAGTACTTC